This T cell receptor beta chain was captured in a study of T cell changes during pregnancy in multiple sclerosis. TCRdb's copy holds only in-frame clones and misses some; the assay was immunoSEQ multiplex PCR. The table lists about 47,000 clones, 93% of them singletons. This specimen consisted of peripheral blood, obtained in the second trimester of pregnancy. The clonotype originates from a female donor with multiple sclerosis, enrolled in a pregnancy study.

Here the CDR3 reads CASSLVGTGGVNQPQHF. CDR3 in DNA: TGTGCCAGCAGCTTAGTAGGGACAGGGGGAGTCAATCAGCCCCAGCATTTT. The chain couples TRBV7-9 to TRBJ1-5; 11 bases align to TRBD1. CDR3 size: 17 residues. Germline CDR1 is SEHNR and CDR2 is FQNEAQ (reference sequence). Trimming cost V 1 base and J 3 bases; bases outside gene matches: 5. Based on the CDR3 plus reference TRBV7-9 and TRBJ1-5, the full variable domain is DTGVSQNPRHKITKRGQNVTFRCDPISEHNRLYWYRQTLGQGPEFLTYFQNEAQLEKSRLLSDRFSAERPKGSFSTLEIQRTEQGDSAMYLCASSLVGTGGVNQPQHFGDGTRLSIL.